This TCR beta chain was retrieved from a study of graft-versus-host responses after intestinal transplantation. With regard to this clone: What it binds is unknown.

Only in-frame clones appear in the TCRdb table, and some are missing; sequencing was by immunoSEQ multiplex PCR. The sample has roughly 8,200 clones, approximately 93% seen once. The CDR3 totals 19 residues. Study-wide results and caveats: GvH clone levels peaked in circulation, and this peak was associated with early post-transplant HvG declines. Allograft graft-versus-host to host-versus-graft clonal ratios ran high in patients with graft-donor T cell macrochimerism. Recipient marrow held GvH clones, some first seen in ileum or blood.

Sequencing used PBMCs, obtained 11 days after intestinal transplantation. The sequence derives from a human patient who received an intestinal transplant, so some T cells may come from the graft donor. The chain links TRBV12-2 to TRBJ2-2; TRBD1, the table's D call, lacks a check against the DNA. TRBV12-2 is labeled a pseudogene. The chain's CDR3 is CASRFSFPGQGVWTGELFF. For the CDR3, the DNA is TGTGCAAGTCGCTTTAGCTTCCCGGGACAGGGGGTTTGGACCGGGGAGCTGTTTTTT.